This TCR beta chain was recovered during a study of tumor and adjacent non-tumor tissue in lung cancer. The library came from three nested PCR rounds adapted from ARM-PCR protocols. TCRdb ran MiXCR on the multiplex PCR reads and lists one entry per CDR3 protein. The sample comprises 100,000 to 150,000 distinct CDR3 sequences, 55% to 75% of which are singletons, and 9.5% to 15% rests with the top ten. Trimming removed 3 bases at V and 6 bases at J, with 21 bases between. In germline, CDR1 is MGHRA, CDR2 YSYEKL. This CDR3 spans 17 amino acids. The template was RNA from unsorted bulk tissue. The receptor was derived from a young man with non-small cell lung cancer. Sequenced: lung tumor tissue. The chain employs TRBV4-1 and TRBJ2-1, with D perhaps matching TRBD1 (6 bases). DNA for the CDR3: TGCGCCAGCAGCCAGTACACAGGGACCCCTTACTTCAATGAGCAGTTCTTC. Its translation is CASSQYTGTPYFNEQFF.